What follows are 3 T cell receptor beta chains derived from one specimen sequenced in a study of glioma-infiltrating T cells. Using RNA template, CDR3s of TCR alpha and beta were amplified with iRepertoire arm-PCR. Using its own MiXCR run on the multiplex PCR reads, TCRdb lists one record per CDR3 protein. The sample gives about 410,000 distinct CDR3 sequences, roughly two fifths of which show up once; approximately 12% is in the top ten. The material sequenced was glioma tissue, nonneoplastic brain tissue, or PBMCs (not recorded which). The receptor set was obtained from a human donor with low-grade glioma or glioblastoma, undergoing nonglioma brain surgery, or in good health (not recorded which).

This clonotype was picked up a small number of times. The genes are TRBV4-1 and TRBJ1-2; 8 bases agree with TRBD1. The CDR3 loop spans 15 amino acids. Germline V gene sequence: CDR1 MGHRA, CDR2 YSYEKL. Unmatched junction bases numbered 6, after V lost 6 bases and J lost 0 bases. The CDR3 nucleotides are TGCGCCAGCAGTTCAGCGACAGGGGCTAACTATGGCTACACCTTC. Translating it yields CASSSATGANYGYTF.

In the case of this clonotype: One base away lies a much larger clone, so this may be a sequencing read error. The J gene is TRBJ2-1, the V gene TRBV6-6; D not resolved. Germline CDR1 MNHNY, CDR2 SVGAGI (reference sequence). V was trimmed by 0 bases and J by 13 bases, leaving 13 bases between them. There are 13 residues in the CDR3. The CDR3 spells CASSYSHRAQQFF. The CDR3 coding sequence is TGTGCCAGCAGTTACTCCCACCGGGCCCAACAGTTCTTC.

This clonotype came up a few times. The chain carries TRBV5-1 and TRBJ2-5, with 8 nucleotides matching TRBD2. After removal of 2 bases from V and 4 bases from J, the junction contained 7 bases not matched to a gene. The CDR3 is 15 residues long. CDR1 is SGHRS, CDR2 YFSETQ, per germline. The CDR3: CASSFGAGGGETQYF. CDR3 bases: TGCGCCAGCAGCTTTGGGGCGGGAGGTGGAGAGACCCAGTACTTC.